The next 15 T cell receptor beta chains were all read from a single sample in a study of blood T cell repertoires in COVID-19. The assay was immunoSEQ multiplex PCR, and TCRdb's table has in-frame clones only and misses some. The profile shows roughly 200,000 clones, roughly 84% of them singletons. Sample: peripheral blood. These receptor sequences come from a woman aged 40 to 50 who had recovered from COVID-19.

The chain links TRBV6-4 to TRBJ1-2; possible D gene TRBD1, 5 bases. The CDR3 totals 13 residues. Germline V lookup: CDR1 MRHNA, CDR2 SNTAGT. V was clipped by 3 bases and J by 7 bases, with 12 bases between them. The CDR3 loop is CASSEEGNGGYTF. As DNA, the CDR3 is TGTGCCAGCAGTGAGGAGGGGAATGGTGGCTACACCTTC.

V and J are TRBV5-5 and TRBJ2-5, with D perhaps matching TRBD2 (6 bases). CDR1 is SGHKS, CDR2 YYEKEE, per germline (reference sequence). V was trimmed by 3 bases and J by 1 base, leaving 22 bases between them. The length of the CDR3 is 18 residues. The CDR3 sequence: CASSSQAGGTGAQETQYF. CDR3 nucleotide sequence: TGTGCCAGCAGCTCCCAAGCCGGTGGGACTGGCGCCCAAGAGACCCAGTACTTC.

The chain uses TRBV4-1 and TRBJ2-7; D gene unclear. Trimming shortened V by 0 bases and J by 3 bases, and 6 bases separated the two germline ends. Germline lookup yields CDR1 MGHRA and CDR2 YSYEKL. CDR3 size: 13 residues. This CDR3 is CASSQEAFYEQYF. In nucleotides, the CDR3 is TGCGCCAGCAGCCAAGAAGCGTTCTACGAGCAGTACTTC.

The chain carries TRBV7-7 and TRBJ2-1; D possibly corresponds to TRBD1 (6 bases). Germline CDR1 and CDR2: SSHAT and FNYEAQ (reference sequence). Trimming took 5 bases from V and 7 from J, leaving 12 bases between them. The CDR3 totals 13 residues. CDR3 DNA: TGTGCCAGCAGCCACCGAAGGGGGAATGAGCAGTTCTTC. This translates into CASSHRRGNEQFF.

Written as DNA, the CDR3 is TGTGCCAGTAGTACTCGGACTAGCGGGAGCGAGACCCAGTACTTC. Translation gives CASSTRTSGSETQYF. The V and J genes are TRBV19 and TRBJ2-5; 13 nucleotides agree with TRBD2. The CDR3 runs 15 residues. Trimming took 4 bases from V and 5 from J; bases not matched to a gene: 4. CDR1 and CDR2 (germline): LNHDA, SQIVND (reference sequence).

The rearrangement joins TRBV7-9 to TRBJ1-5, with D perhaps matching TRBD1 (6 bases). This CDR3 is 15 amino acids long. The ends were cut back, 1 base at V and 5 bases at J, with 12 bases in the middle. Per germline, CDR1 SEHNR and CDR2 FQNEAQ (reference sequence). CDR3 nucleotides: TGTGCCAGCAGCTTAGGTGGGGGCAGGGATCAGCCCCAGCATTTT. Protein product: CASSLGGGRDQPQHF.

This clone was picked up one time. The chain is built from TRBV9 and TRBJ2-3, with 9 bases that match TRBD2. The length of the CDR3 is 15 residues. Losses at the gene ends were 4 bases for V and 0 bases for J; bases not matched to a gene: 3. Germline V gives CDR1 SGDLS, CDR2 YYNGEE. The CDR3 DNA sequence: TGTGCCAGCAGCTACACTAGCGGGAGCACAGATACGCAGTATTTT. This codes for CASSYTSGSTDTQYF.

A remark on this clone: Other DNA sequences in this specimen translate into the identical CDR3. The chain has TRBV2 and TRBJ1-5; TRBD1 is a possible D gene (6 bases). This CDR3 is 15 amino acids long. Germline V CDR1 and CDR2: SNHLY, FYNNEI. The V end was cut by 4 bases, the J end by 0 bases, with 10 bases between. This chain's CDR3 is CASSGQGNSNQPQHF. The CDR3 coding sequence is TGTGCCAGCAGTGGCCAGGGGAATAGCAATCAGCCCCAGCATTTT.

The chain uses TRBV30 and TRBJ2-6; 8 nucleotides align to TRBD2. The junction had 11 bases not matched to a gene; V was cut back by 4 bases and J by 0 bases. Germline V gives CDR1 GTSNPN, CDR2 SVGIG (reference sequence). The CDR3 runs 18 residues. The CDR3 DNA reads as TGTGCCTGGATCACCCTAGCGGGTTCCCCCTCTGGGGCCAACGTCCTGACTTTC. The encoded protein is CAWITLAGSPSGANVLTF.

The genes are TRBV11-3 and TRBJ2-3, with TRBD2 identical over 11 bases. Trimming at V came to 3 bases and at J to 2 bases, leaving 4 bases not matched to a gene. Germline loops: CDR1 SGHNT, CDR2 YENEEA. The CDR3 is 16 residues long. The CDR3 sequence: CASSFGLAGPTDTQYF. The CDR3 DNA follows: TGTGCCAGCAGCTTCGGACTAGCGGGCCCCACAGATACGCAGTATTTT.

The V call is TRBV6-6, the J call TRBJ2-5; 8 bases are shared with TRBD2. V lost 5 bases, J lost 1 base, and 3 bases stayed unmatched. From germline, CDR1 is MNHNY and CDR2 SVGAGI (reference sequence). This CDR3 has 14 amino acids. CDR3 region: CASSRTSGQETQYF. The CDR3 DNA reads TGTGCCAGCAGTCGTACTAGCGGCCAAGAGACCCAGTACTTC.

This clone was counted once. The gene calls are TRBV9 and TRBJ2-1; 9 bases match TRBD1. Germline-derived CDR1 and CDR2 are SGDLS and YYNGEE. J gave up 9 bases and V 4 bases, and 17 bases lay outside the gene matches. The CDR3 sequence is 17 residues long. CDR3 sequence (DNA): TGTGCCAGCAGCCCAGCACAGGGGGCGCGGGGGTGGGGTGAGCAGTTCTTC. This gives the protein CASSPAQGARGWGEQFF.

The CDR3 reads CASSLRGGSNEQFF. In DNA form, the CDR3 reads TGTGCCAGCAGCTTAAGGGGGGGCTCCAATGAGCAGTTCTTC. The chain is built from TRBV7-8 and TRBJ2-1, with D possibly matching TRBD2 (7 bases). Germline lookup yields CDR1 SGHVS and CDR2 FQNEAQ. This CDR3 is 14 amino acids long. V gave up 2 bases and J gave up 6 bases, with 11 bases separating them.

In this sample, this clone turned up once. The chain carries TRBV11-2 and TRBJ1-1; 9 bases agree with TRBD1. This CDR3 spans 14 amino acids. Germline V gene sequence: CDR1 SGHAT, CDR2 FQNNGV. After removal of 3 bases from V and 3 bases from J, the junction contained 2 bases not matched to a gene. The CDR3: CASSLDRGDTEAFF. The DNA of the CDR3 is TGTGCCAGCAGCTTGGACAGGGGAGACACTGAAGCTTTCTTT.

The chain is built from TRBV16 and TRBJ1-1; D not certain. Trimming shortened V by 2 bases and J by 0 bases, and 10 bases separated the two germline ends. Germline V gene data show CDR1 as KGHSY and CDR2 as FQNENV. The length of the CDR3 is 15 residues. The CDR3 DNA reads as TGTGCCAGCAGCCAAGCGGGCGACGTGAACACTGAAGCTTTCTTT. As protein: CASSQAGDVNTEAFF.